This is a list of T cell receptor beta chains from one sample in a study of blood T cell repertoires in COVID-19. Sequencing was performed with immunoSEQ multiplex PCR; in TCRdb, only in-frame clones are kept and a portion is missing. The sample lists roughly 60,000 clones, 65% to 85% occurring once. Sequencing was done on a sample of peripheral blood. The source of these receptors is a man aged 25-45 years with COVID-19, enrolled during active disease. CDR3s include the opening cysteine and the closing phenylalanine or tryptophan. A D gene is named only where the DNA matches it firmly. For some rows the clone size is stated as once, few or many, or as a class when expanded; others skip it.

D gene,J gene,V gene,clone size,CDR3 protein,CDR3 DNA
NA,TRBJ1-2,TRBV10-3,NA,CAISGETRDGYTF,TGTGCCATCAGTGGCGAGACCCGGGATGGCTACACCTTC
NA,TRBJ1-4,TRBV4-2,NA,CASSPGQPQTGKLFF,TGTGCCAGCAGCCCAGGACAGCCCCAAACTGGAAAACTGTTTTTT
TRBD2,TRBJ2-7,TRBV30,NA,CAWSSGASYEQYF,TGTGCCTGGTCTAGCGGCGCCTCCTACGAGCAGTACTTC
TRBD1,TRBJ2-3,TRBV28,NA,CASLVAGTGNTDTQYF,TGTGCCAGCCTTGTTGCCGGGACAGGGAACACAGATACGCAGTATTTT
NA,TRBJ2-7,TRBV2,NA,CASSETGYEQYF,TGTGCCAGCAGTGAAACCGGGTACGAGCAGTACTTC
NA,TRBJ2-3,TRBV12-3/TRBV12-4,NA,CASSLAGTDTQYF,TGTGCCAGCAGTTTGGCGGGCACAGATACGCAGTATTTT
TRBD1,TRBJ1-1,TRBV18,NA,CASSLQGADTEAFF,TGTGCCAGCTCATTACAGGGGGCTGACACTGAAGCTTTCTTT
TRBD1,TRBJ2-4,TRBV11-2,NA,CASSLVRQGAAKNIQYF,TGTGCCAGCAGCTTAGTGCGGCAGGGGGCGGCCAAAAACATTCAGTACTTC
TRBD2,TRBJ2-3,TRBV19,NA,CASSTGTSATDTQYF,TGTGCCAGTAGTACCGGGACTAGCGCAACAGATACGCAGTATTTT
TRBD1,TRBJ2-2,TRBV25-1,once,CASSDLGDRGLGTGELFF,TGTGCCAGCAGTGACTTAGGGGACAGGGGTCTGGGCACCGGGGAGCTGTTTTTT
NA,TRBJ2-2,TRBV10-3,once,CAISENVGGNTGELFF,TGTGCCATCAGTGAGAATGTAGGGGGGAACACCGGGGAGCTGTTTTTT